The sequence of this TCR beta chain was determined in a study of blood T cells in healthy people across ages. With respect to this clonotype: Its antigen is unknown.

The study, taken as a whole, reports: Relative to aged donors, long-lived donors carried more naive CD4+ cells and displayed higher diversity. Observed TCR beta diversity per million T cells went down as age went up. This fall followed a roughly linear course with age.

A J-beta primer mix and a sample-barcoded 5' primer were used in a second PCR of roughly 6 to 11 cycles. Each CDR3 protein is one row after TCRdb ran MiXCR on the 5' RACE reads. Of roughly 2 million distinct CDR3 sequences in the sample, 49% were seen once. The sample comprised blood. This sequence originates from a woman aged 40 to 50 in good health.

CDR3 region: CASSLVLGVTYEQYF. CDR3 in DNA: TGTGCCAGCAGCTTAGTTTTAGGGGTTACGTACGAGCAGTACTTC. This rearrangement joins TRBV7-2 to TRBJ2-7; D may be TRBD1 (5 bases). Trimming took off 1 base at V and 4 bases at J, with 14 bases between the two ends. Germline V gene lookup returns CDR1 SGHTA and CDR2 FQGNSA. The CDR3 runs to 15 residues.